Below, 29 T cell receptor beta chains from the same sample are listed, as sequenced in a study of cytomegalovirus exposure and HLA in healthy donors. The PCR used 60 Vbeta and 13 Jbeta primers. Produced via immunoSEQ multiplex PCR; TCRdb's table is partial and in-frame only. The profile covers 110,000 to 150,000 clones, with 80% appearing a single time and roughly 4.5% taken by the ten largest. The sequenced sample consisted of PBMCs. The receptors stem from a man aged 35 to 55 in good health and CMV-seronegative.

The chain carries TRBV9 and TRBJ1-1; 12 bases fit TRBD1. J gave up 7 bases and V 0 bases, and 4 bases lay outside the gene matches. CDR3 length: 15 amino acids. The germline gives CDR1 SGDLS, CDR2 YYNGEE. The CDR3, as DNA: TGTGCCAGCAGCGTAGGGGGACAGGGGGCTGGTGAAGCTTTCTTT. It encodes CASSVGGQGAGEAFF.

The V gene is TRBV18, the J gene TRBJ2-5, with D possibly TRBD2 on 5 matching bases. The V gene lost 6 bases and the J gene lost 5 bases, with 22 bases spanning the gap. The germline V gene has CDR1 KGHSH and CDR2 LQKENI. CDR3 length equals 16 residues. The chain's CDR3 is CASSQSRPGERETQYF. The CDR3 DNA follows: TGTGCCAGCTCCCAATCCAGACCCGGAGAGCGGGAGACCCAGTACTTC.

V gene TRBV14 combines with J gene TRBJ1-1; D is undetermined. This CDR3 is built from 13 residues. Trimming took off 0 bases at V and 10 bases at J, with 12 bases between the two ends. Germline-derived CDR1 and CDR2 are SGHDN and FVKESK. The CDR3 reads CASSQELVGRAFF. The CDR3 DNA reads TGTGCCAGCAGCCAAGAACTGGTAGGGAGAGCTTTCTTT.

In the case of this clone: The junction departs from the called germline gene at one end, perhaps through a read error. The V gene is TRBV7-9, the J gene TRBJ1-6; D is unclear. Germline CDR1 SEHNR, CDR2 FQNEAQ (reference sequence). The CDR3 spans 12 residues. Here the CDR3 DNA reads TGTTCCAGCAGCTGGGAGGAGGGCCCCCTCCACTTT. Protein: CSSSWEEGPLHF.

This chain connects TRBV9 to TRBJ2-5; TRBD2 matches 8 bases. CDR1 and CDR2 from the germline V gene are SGDLS and YYNGEE. V shed 1 base, J shed 4 bases, and the junction held 3 bases outside the gene matches. The CDR3 contains 14 residues. The CDR3 DNA reads as TGTGCCAGCAGCGTAAGACTAGCGTCAGAGACCCAGTACTTC. Its protein product is CASSVRLASETQYF.

This clone was detected only once. V gene TRBV27 combines with J gene TRBJ2-7, with D perhaps TRBD1 (6 bases). Germline assignment: CDR1 MNHEY and CDR2 SMNVEV (reference sequence). The CDR3 covers 14 residues. Trimming pared 5 bases from V and 5 bases from J, leaving 16 bases between. CDR3 amino acids: CASSTRDMLNEQYF. The CDR3 DNA follows: TGTGCCAGCAGTACTCGGGACATGCTTAACGAGCAGTACTTC.

This chain connects TRBV28 to TRBJ2-7; no firm D call. The V gene's germline CDR1 is MDHEN and CDR2 SYDVKM. The V and J ends lost 2 bases and 7 bases respectively, with 6 bases between them. The CDR3 loop spans 11 amino acids. The CDR3 DNA reads TGTGCCAGCAGTTTAAACCGGGAGCAGTACTTC. It translates to CASSLNREQYF.

This chain uses TRBV10-3 with TRBJ1-2; possible D gene TRBD1, 6 bases. Trimming shortened V by 3 bases and J by 2 bases, and 13 bases separated the two germline ends. Germline V gene sequence: CDR1 ENHRY, CDR2 SYGVKD. This CDR3 comprises 15 residues. The CDR3 protein is CAISDPGDRNYGYTF. The CDR3 region has the DNA TGTGCCATCAGTGACCCTGGCGACAGGAACTATGGCTACACCTTC.

In this sample, this clone turned up a few times. The chain links TRBV6-5 to TRBJ1-1; no clear D. Trimming removed 8 bases at V and 0 bases at J, with 10 bases between. The CDR3 is 13 amino acids. The germline gives CDR1 MNHEY, CDR2 SVGAGI. The CDR3 sequence: CASVNDMNTEAFF. CDR3 nucleotides: TGTGCCAGCGTTAACGACATGAACACTGAAGCTTTCTTT.

The V and J genes are TRBV6-5 and TRBJ2-7; D gene ambiguous. V dropped 2 bases and J dropped 7 bases, with 15 bases sitting between them. The CDR3 sequence is 14 residues long. Germline CDR1 MNHEY, CDR2 SVGAGI. Here the CDR3 reads CASSYLGPFGEQYF. The CDR3 DNA sequence: TGTGCCAGCAGTTACCTGGGCCCGTTTGGTGAGCAGTACTTC.

This clone turned up a few times. The chain links TRBV19 to TRBJ2-7; 14 positions agree with TRBD2. CDR1 is LNHDA and CDR2 is SQIVND in the germline V gene (reference sequence). The CDR3 is made up of 16 amino acids. V shed 6 bases and J 0 bases; nucleotides not matched to a gene: 4. The CDR3 DNA sequence: TGTGCCAGTAGGCGGACTAGCGGGGGGAGCTCCTACGAGCAGTACTTC. Residues: CASRRTSGGSSYEQYF.

This clone was detected only once. The chain is built from TRBV6-4 and TRBJ2-1; D ambiguous. The CDR3 has 12 amino acids. Between the trimmed V and J ends, which lost 2 bases and 5 bases, there was a span of 4 bases. Germline lookup yields CDR1 MRHNA and CDR2 SNTAGT. The CDR3 DNA reads TGTGCCAGCAGTGACCTTAACAATGAGCAGTTCTTC. Translation: CASSDLNNEQFF.

The genes are TRBV27 and TRBJ1-2, with 8 bases lining up with TRBD1. Trimming cost V 5 bases and J 8 bases; bases outside gene matches: 7. The germline gives CDR1 MNHEY, CDR2 SMNVEV (reference sequence). There are 13 residues in the CDR3. The CDR3 coding sequence is TGTGCCAGCAGTAACTCAGGGGGCGTGGGCTACACCTTC. This translates into CASSNSGGVGYTF.

The genes are TRBV30 and TRBJ2-3, with 7 positions matching TRBD2. The V gene end was trimmed by 3 bases and the J gene end by 6 bases; junction bases not matched to a gene: 6. Germline V gives CDR1 GTSNPN, CDR2 SVGIG (reference sequence). This CDR3 region has 13 residues. The CDR3 DNA reads TGTGCCTGGAGCGGGGGGATAAGGGATACGCAGTATTTT. Protein product: CAWSGGIRDTQYF.

For the CDR3, the DNA is TGTGCCAGCAGTTACCGACAGGGATACGAGCAGTACTTC. Translated: CASSYRQGYEQYF. V gene TRBV7-9 combines with J gene TRBJ2-7; 7 nucleotides match TRBD1. Germline CDR1 and CDR2: SEHNR and FQNEAQ (reference sequence). V shed 6 bases, J shed 4 bases, and the junction held 6 bases outside the gene matches. This CDR3 spans 13 amino acids.

This chain links TRBV5-1 with TRBJ2-3; 8 nucleotides agree with TRBD2. There are 15 residues in the CDR3. Unmatched junction bases numbered 9, after V lost 5 bases and J lost 4 bases. Germline CDR1 and CDR2: SGHRS and YFSETQ. CDR3 region: CASRVYGGAADTQYF. The CDR3 coding sequence is TGCGCCAGCAGAGTTTACGGGGGGGCCGCAGATACGCAGTATTTT.

This clone showed up just a few times. The rearrangement uses TRBV19 and TRBJ1-5; 7 bases are a match to TRBD1. The V gene's germline CDR1 is LNHDA and CDR2 SQIVND (reference sequence). The CDR3 loop spans 14 amino acids. Trimming cost V 7 bases and J 4 bases; bases outside gene matches: 7. This CDR3 is CASTTGAGNQPQHF. DNA of the CDR3: TGTGCCAGTACTACAGGGGCGGGGAATCAGCCCCAGCATTTT. Using reference TRBV19 and TRBJ1-5 for the parts outside the CDR3, the full variable domain is DGGITQSPKYLFRKEGQNVTLSCEQNLNHDAMYWYRQDPGQGLRLIYYSQIVNDFQKGDIAEGYSVSREKKESFPLTVTSAQKNPTAFYLCASTTGAGNQPQHFGDGTRLSIL.

The chain employs TRBV19 and TRBJ1-4, with D unresolved. Germline V gives CDR1 LNHDA, CDR2 SQIVND (reference sequence). The V and J ends lost 3 bases and 7 bases respectively, with 15 bases between them. The length of the CDR3 is 15 residues. In nucleotides, the CDR3 is TGTGCCAGTAGTATCGGCACAGTCAAGACTGAAAAACTGTTTTTT. Protein product: CASSIGTVKTEKLFF.

The chain employs TRBV5-1 and TRBJ2-3; tentative D call: TRBD1 (5 bases). This CDR3 region has 13 residues. From germline, CDR1 is SGHRS and CDR2 YFSETQ. The V end was cut by 1 base, the J end by 6 bases, with 9 bases between. The CDR3 reads CASSLQGKDTQYF. The CDR3 region has the DNA TGCGCCAGCAGCTTGCAGGGTAAGGATACGCAGTATTTT.

The J gene is TRBJ2-6, the V gene TRBV5-1, with D perhaps matching TRBD1 (6 bases). The CDR3 loop spans 17 amino acids. Germline CDR1 is SGHRS and CDR2 is YFSETQ. Trimming pared 0 bases from V and 1 base from J, leaving 11 bases between. The DNA for the CDR3 is TGCGCCAGCAGCTTGGACAGGGTGGGGTCTGGGGCCAACGTCCTGACTTTC. It encodes CASSLDRVGSGANVLTF.

V gene TRBV5-1 combines with J gene TRBJ2-7; no reliable D call. Trimming stripped 0 bases from V and 3 bases from J, with 7 bases between. Germline V lookup: CDR1 SGHRS, CDR2 YFSETQ. The CDR3 runs to 13 residues. The CDR3 sequence is CASSLAESYEQYF. The DNA for the CDR3 is TGCGCCAGCAGCTTGGCGGAGAGCTACGAGCAGTACTTC.

This clone is labeled medium-sized. The V call is TRBV27, the J call TRBJ2-7, with 8 bases that match TRBD1. The CDR3 loop spans 12 amino acids. Per the germline V gene, CDR1 is MNHEY and CDR2 is SMNVEV (reference sequence). Trimming took 6 bases from V and 5 from J; bases not matched to a gene: 3. As DNA, the CDR3 is TGTGCCAGCAGCAGGGGGCACAACGAGCAGTACTTC. Residues: CASSRGHNEQYF.

This clone was recorded a few times. This rearrangement joins TRBV19 to TRBJ2-3; 8 nucleotides line up with TRBD2. Germline trimming cut 5 bases from V and 2 bases from J; bases unmatched to any gene: 9. The CDR3 sequence is 16 residues long. Germline V gene data show CDR1 as LNHDA and CDR2 as SQIVND (reference sequence). The DNA for the CDR3 is TGTGCCAGTAGTCAGCCGGGACTAGGTACCACAGATACGCAGTATTTT. It specifies CASSQPGLGTTDTQYF.

The chain is built from TRBV14 and TRBJ2-1; a possible D gene is TRBD2 (5 bases). The length of the CDR3 is 15 residues. Deletions cut 3 bases from V and 8 bases from J, with 17 bases between. Looked up from germline, CDR1 is SGHDN and CDR2 is FVKESK. This CDR3 is CASSHWAGGADEQFF. The CDR3 nucleotides are TGTGCCAGCAGCCACTGGGCAGGAGGCGCCGATGAGCAGTTCTTC.

The chain links TRBV28 to TRBJ1-2; tentative D call: TRBD1 (5 bases). Trimming took off 6 bases at V and 4 bases at J, with 9 bases between the two ends. Germline V lookup: CDR1 MDHEN, CDR2 SYDVKM. This CDR3 region has 12 residues. DNA of the CDR3: TGTGCCAGCAGACCGACAGTCTATGGCTACACCTTC. This sequence encodes CASRPTVYGYTF.

This sequence joins TRBV2 and TRBJ2-1; 7 bases agree with TRBD1. Germline V CDR1 and CDR2: SNHLY, FYNNEI. V was clipped by 10 bases and J by 0 bases; unmatched bases: 6. This CDR3 has 14 residues. CDR3 sequence (DNA): TGTGCCACAGCTGGACAGGTCTCCTACAATGAGCAGTTCTTC. It is translated as CATAGQVSYNEQFF.

V and J are TRBV5-5 and TRBJ2-6; unclear D gene. Germline V gene data show CDR1 as SGHKS and CDR2 as YYEKEE (reference sequence). Trimming removed 0 bases from V and 0 bases from J, with 13 bases in between. This CDR3 is built from 18 residues. Here the CDR3 DNA reads TGTGCCAGCAGCTTGGGTCCAGGTTCCTACTCTGGGGCCAACGTCCTGACTTTC. It specifies CASSLGPGSYSGANVLTF.

This clone has a handful of counts. The chain employs TRBV18 and TRBJ2-7; 7 bases match TRBD1. With 1 base clipped from V and 6 bases from J, the junction kept 12 bases outside the gene matches. Germline CDR1 and CDR2: KGHSH and LQKENI. The CDR3 covers 16 residues. In DNA, the CDR3 is TGTGCCAGCTCACCACTCGGGGACAGCTCGGTCGGCGAGCAGTACTTC. Translated, it gives CASSPLGDSSVGEQYF.

The V call is TRBV5-1, the J call TRBJ2-2; D is ambiguous. From germline, CDR1 is SGHRS and CDR2 YFSETQ. CDR3 length: 15 residues. V lost 2 bases and J lost 4, with 12 bases in between. CDR3 protein: CASSLTNLGTGELFF. CDR3 DNA: TGCGCCAGCAGCTTAACTAACCTGGGCACCGGGGAGCTGTTTTTT.